Below, 21 T cell receptor beta chains from the same sample are listed, as sequenced in a study of spatial heterogeneity in lung cancer. Overall study findings and caveats: Tracking of tumor mutation counts was seen in expanded intratumoral alpha and beta TCR counts.

Regarding time point: sample taken at primary tumor resection. For these receptors, no antigen is known. TCRdb re-called the 5' RACE reads through MiXCR, storing one row per CDR3 protein. The data hold approximately 8,500 distinct CDR3 sequences, with around an eighth observed a single time. The sequences come from lung tumor tissue, collected at surgery. The receptors derive from a male donor with early-stage non-small cell lung cancer.

Regarding this clonotype: This beta chain lies outside the target of a library built for alpha chains; its clone size means little. The rearrangement joins TRBV27 to TRBJ2-1; 11 nucleotides agree with TRBD2. Germline values: CDR1 MNHEY, CDR2 SMNVEV (reference sequence). There are 13 residues in the CDR3. V was clipped by 8 bases and J by 6 bases; unmatched bases: 3. The CDR3 region has the DNA TGTGCCAGCCGCGGGACTAGCGGCAATGAGCAGTTCTTC. Its translation is CASRGTSGNEQFF.

As concerns this clonotype: In a library made to pick up alpha chains, this beta chain is a stray read with a size that means little. The genes are TRBV28 and TRBJ1-2; D call uncertain. Germline V CDR1 and CDR2: MDHEN, SYDVKM. Trimming removed 11 bases from V and 5 bases from J, with 12 bases in between. There are 11 residues in the CDR3. The CDR3 nucleotides are TGTGCCCTGGAAGGAGATTATGGCTACACCTTC. Protein product: CALEGDYGYTF.

As regards this clonotype: This beta chain turned up in a library designed for alpha chains; as an off-target read, its abundance says little. The chain recombines TRBV5-6 with TRBJ2-3; TRBD1 aligns across 7 bases. The CDR3 is made up of 13 amino acids. Germline CDR1 is SGHDT and CDR2 is YYEEEE. The J segment lost 5 bases and the V segment lost 2 bases, leaving 2 bases of the junction unmatched. The CDR3 coding sequence is TGTGCCAGCAGCTTATCAGGGGGAGATACGCAGTATTTT. Its translation: CASSLSGGDTQYF.

This clonotype has at least ten counts. This beta chain represents an off-target read in a library built for alpha chains; its size is of limited meaning. The chain carries TRBV12-5 and TRBJ2-6; TRBD1 matches at 8 bases. V lost 2 bases and J lost 2; bases outside the gene matches: 5. Germline V gene sequence: CDR1 LGHNT, CDR2 FRNRAP. The CDR3 has 17 residues. The CDR3 DNA follows: TGTGCTAGTGGTTTGATACTACAGGGGGCTGGGGCCAACGTCCTGACTTTC. It encodes CASGLILQGAGANVLTF.

This clonotype is deemed medium-sized. This beta chain is off target for a library built for alpha chains, so its abundance means little. The V gene is TRBV20-1, the J gene TRBJ2-1, with 10 bases identical to TRBD2. The trim removed 3 bases at V and 7 bases at J, leaving 9 bases unmatched. Germline CDR1 reads DFQATT; CDR2 reads SNEGSKA (reference sequence). This CDR3 is 15 amino acids long. Written as DNA, the CDR3 is TGCAGTGCTAGGAAAACTAGCGGGATAGGTAATGAGCAGTTCTTC. Its protein is CSARKTSGIGNEQFF.

This clonotype has ten or more counts. Since the library was made to target alpha chains, this beta chain is a stray read and its abundance is not meaningful. The genes are TRBV15 and TRBJ2-2; no definite D call. The V end was cut by 8 bases, the J end by 3 bases, with 10 bases between. Germline values: CDR1 LNHNV, CDR2 YYDKDF (reference sequence). The CDR3 extends over 13 amino acids. The CDR3 region is CATSTIDTGELFF. The DNA of the CDR3 is TGTGCCACCTCGACAATTGACACCGGGGAGCTGTTTTTT.

This clonotype counts as medium-sized. This beta chain is an off-target read within a library intended for alpha chains, so its frequency means little. The J gene is TRBJ2-1, the V gene TRBV20-1; 10 nucleotides agree with TRBD2. The CDR3 consists of 17 residues. V lost 3 bases to trimming and J lost 3 bases; unmatched junction nucleotides: 11. CDR1 and CDR2 (germline): DFQATT, SNEGSKA (reference sequence). CDR3 in amino acids: CSASGLAGVSLYNEQFF. The CDR3 bases are TGCAGTGCTAGCGGGCTAGCGGGAGTATCCCTCTACAATGAGCAGTTCTTC.

Ten or more counts support this clonotype. For a library built for alpha chains, this beta chain is a stray read; little rests on its size. This chain connects TRBV27 to TRBJ2-3; D ambiguous. Germline lookup yields CDR1 MNHEY and CDR2 SMNVEV (reference sequence). This CDR3 is built from 13 residues. Trimming cost V 6 bases and J 3 bases, with 10 bases left between them. The CDR3 region is CASSPLLTDTQYF. The CDR3 region has the DNA TGTGCCAGCAGCCCCCTGTTGACAGATACGCAGTATTTT.

In this sample, this clonotype turned up many times. Little can be read into the size of this beta chain, an off-target read in a library designed for alpha chains. CDR3 residues: CASSLGGAGSPLHF. CDR3 DNA: TGTGCCAGCAGCTTAGGGGGGGCTGGTTCACCCCTCCACTTT. The rearrangement joins TRBV7-2 to TRBJ1-6; weak D call: TRBD1 (6 bases). Germline V CDR1 and CDR2: SGHTA, FQGNSA. The V end lost 1 base, the J end lost 9 bases, and 10 bases lay between the germline ends. The CDR3 is 14 amino acids.

This clonotype was seen at least ten times. Being off target in a library aimed at alpha chains, this beta chain has a size of little meaning. CDR3 amino acids: CASSYSRAGGSYEQYF. The CDR3 DNA sequence: TGTGCCAGCAGTTATTCCCGGGCGGGAGGCTCCTACGAGCAGTACTTC. The chain combines TRBV6-6 with TRBJ2-7; TRBD2 matches 8 bases. The CDR3 runs 16 residues. Germline V gives CDR1 MNHNY, CDR2 SVGAGI (reference sequence). V lost 3 bases to trimming and J lost 0 bases; unmatched junction nucleotides: 7.

This clonotype came up many times. Within a library made for alpha chains, this beta chain is off target, and its count is uninformative. The V call is TRBV2, the J call TRBJ2-1; 7 bases are a match to TRBD2. Germline V CDR1 and CDR2: SNHLY, FYNNEI. V shed 9 bases, J shed 8 bases, and the junction held 7 bases outside the gene matches. The CDR3 length is 12 residues. CDR3 protein: CASLRAGDEQFF. CDR3 nucleotides: TGTGCCAGTCTCAGGGCGGGAGATGAGCAGTTCTTC.

This clonotype was detected many times. This beta chain turned up in a library designed for alpha chains; as an off-target read, its abundance says little. This chain joins TRBV20-1 and TRBJ1-1; 8 bases match TRBD1. The CDR3 consists of 14 residues. CDR1 DFQATT and CDR2 SNEGSKA come from the germline V gene (reference sequence). Trimming cost V 6 bases and J 1 base; bases outside gene matches: 7. In DNA form, the CDR3 reads TGCAGTGCAAGGGACAGGCGACAGAACACTGAAGCTTTCTTT. The encoded protein is CSARDRRQNTEAFF.

This clonotype was seen many times. This beta chain is an unintended read in a library built for alpha chains; its size means little. The chain carries TRBV12-3 or TRBV12-4 and TRBJ2-2; D is undetermined. The V gene lost 7 bases and the J gene lost 2 bases, with 17 bases spanning the gap. The CDR3 sequence is 16 residues long. DNA of the CDR3: TGTGCCAGCACCACCCCGGAGCAGATTAACACCGGGGAGCTGTTTTTT. Translating it yields CASTTPEQINTGELFF.

As to this clonotype: The limits of the CDR3 on the DNA are not certain, so only TCRdb's listed CDR3 is given. This beta chain appears as a stray read in a library generated for alpha chains; its size is not informative. The chain recombines TRBV7-2 with TRBJ2-1; the table's D gene call, TRBD2, was not cross checked with the DNA. CDR1 is SGHTA and CDR2 is FQGNSA in the germline V gene. The CDR3 has 21 residues if both end residues are counted. CDR3: CASSFYICSATAGTSNNEQFF.

This clonotype has a handful of counts. With the library built for alpha chains, this beta chain is off target and its frequency is not meaningful. The V gene is TRBV3-1, the J gene TRBJ2-4; D is uncertain. The CDR3 has 13 residues. Trimming stripped 4 bases from V and 8 bases from J, with 12 bases between. Germline CDR1 LGHDT, CDR2 YNNKEL (reference sequence). In nucleotides, the CDR3 is TGTGCCAGCAGCCGGGCCCTCCGGTACATTCAGTACTTC. Its protein product is CASSRALRYIQYF. The whole variable domain, filled in from reference TRBV3-1 and TRBJ2-4, reads DTAVSQTPKYLVTQMGNDKSIKCEQNLGHDTMYWYKQDSKKFLKIMFSYNNKELIINETVPNRFSPKSPDKAHLNLHINSLELGDSAVYFCASSRALRYIQYFGAGTRLSVL.

This clonotype was picked up many times. This beta chain is an unintended read in a library built for alpha chains; its size means little. The rearrangement uses TRBV29-1 and TRBJ2-7, with D maybe TRBD1 (6 bases). The V gene lost 4 bases and the J gene lost 0 bases, with 10 bases spanning the gap. Germline CDR1 and CDR2: SQVTM and ANQGSEA. The CDR3 is made up of 13 amino acids. The CDR3: CSVVVDSSYEQYF. The CDR3, as DNA: TGCAGCGTTGTAGTGGACAGCTCCTACGAGCAGTACTTC.

The sample holds many counts of this clonotype. In a library made to pick up alpha chains, this beta chain is a stray read with a size that means little. This chain connects TRBV12-3 or TRBV12-4 to TRBJ2-7; 9 bases agree with TRBD1. Trimming took 5 bases from V and 6 from J; bases not matched to a gene: 11. This CDR3 is built from 15 residues. CDR3 amino acids: CASSPEGQGSGEQYF. DNA of the CDR3: TGTGCCAGCAGTCCAGAGGGACAGGGTTCGGGCGAGCAGTACTTC.

This clonotype was observed at least ten times. This beta chain came through as a stray read in a library set up for alpha chains, and its size says little. The V gene is TRBV10-3, the J gene TRBJ1-1; a possible D gene is TRBD1 (6 bases). This CDR3 is built from 15 residues. V dropped 0 bases and J dropped 0 bases, with 8 bases sitting between them. Germline CDR1 is ENHRY and CDR2 is SYGVKD. The CDR3 loop reads CAISESQGMNTEAFF. CDR3 bases: TGTGCCATCAGTGAGTCGCAGGGGATGAACACTGAAGCTTTCTTT.

This clonotype was counted at least ten times. As an off-target read in a library built for alpha chains, this beta chain has a frequency of little significance. The chain employs TRBV20-1 and TRBJ1-6; the match to TRBD1 covers 7 bases. J lost 2 bases, V lost 0 bases, and 16 bases had no gene match. Germline V lookup: CDR1 DFQATT, CDR2 SNEGSKA (reference sequence). This CDR3 has 20 amino acids. CDR3 residues: CSARDQNRGVGVTYNSPLHF. In DNA, the CDR3 is TGCAGTGCTAGAGATCAGAACAGGGGCGTTGGTGTGACCTATAATTCACCCCTCCACTTT.

This clonotype qualifies as medium-sized. This beta chain was picked up by a library intended for alpha chains and is off target, so its count carries little meaning. The chain links TRBV19 to TRBJ2-7; 7 nucleotides match TRBD1. The CDR3 length is 15 residues. The germline V gene has CDR1 LNHDA and CDR2 SQIVND (reference sequence). Losses at the gene ends were 5 bases for V and 2 bases for J; bases not matched to a gene: 9. The CDR3 reads CASSQGQFLPYEQYF. CDR3 coding DNA: TGTGCCAGTAGTCAGGGACAGTTCCTACCCTACGAGCAGTACTTC. The full variable domain, with the rest looked up from reference TRBV19 and TRBJ2-7, is DGGITQSPKYLFRKEGQNVTLSCEQNLNHDAMYWYRQDPGQGLRLIYYSQIVNDFQKGDIAEGYSVSREKKESFPLTVTSAQKNPTAFYLCASSQGQFLPYEQYFGPGTRLTVT.

By proportion, this clonotype is medium-sized (0.01 to 0.1%). With the library built for alpha chains, this beta chain is off target and its frequency is not meaningful. V usage is TRBV11-3 and J usage is TRBJ2-1; D may be TRBD2 (5 bases). Germline V CDR1 and CDR2: SGHNT, YENEEA. V lost 3 bases, J lost 2 bases, and 11 bases lay in between. The length of the CDR3 is 15 residues. CDR3 bases: TGTGCCAGCAGCTTGAGGGTAGGACCCTACAATGAGCAGTTCTTC. This encodes CASSLRVGPYNEQFF.